This T cell receptor (beta chain) was profiled in a study of shared clonotypes between healthy human individuals. Germline values: CDR1 ENHRY, CDR2 SYGVKD. This CDR3 has 14 residues. TCRdb keeps only in-frame clones here, not all; method: immunoSEQ multiplex PCR. The sample carries 2 million to 2.5 million clones, approximately 93% recorded once. J is TRBJ1-1 and V is TRBV10-3; 8 bases agree with TRBD1. This TCR came from a man between 18 and 29 years old in good health. Some clones in this sample may be carry-over from other donors' samples. What was sequenced was naive CD4+ T cells from PBMCs. Subset in this sample: CD45RA+ positively selected. The CDR3 is CATTQGAGNTEAFF. CDR3 DNA sequence: TGTGCAACCACCCAGGGGGCTGGAAACACTGAAGCTTTCTTT.